The 9 T cell receptor beta chains reported below all come from one sample, sequenced in a study of shared clonotypes between healthy human individuals. TCRdb keeps only in-frame clones here, not all; method: immunoSEQ multiplex PCR. This sample yields some 2.4 million clones, of which approximately 93% are seen a single time; roughly 0.39% belongs to the top ten. What was sequenced was naive CD4+ T cells from PBMCs. The subset denotes: CD45RA+ positively selected. The receptors stem from a young man in good health. Some clones in this sample may be carry-over from other donors' samples.

The chain carries TRBV9 and TRBJ1-5; perhaps TRBD1 as D (6 bases). With 4 bases removed from V and 2 bases from J, the gap between germline ends came to 13 bases. The CDR3 covers 15 residues. Looked up from germline, CDR1 is SGDLS and CDR2 is YYNGEE. CDR3 nucleotides: TGTGCCAGCAGCCCTACAGGGAGAGGCAATCAGCCCCAGCATTTT. It encodes CASSPTGRGNQPQHF.

The V call is TRBV4-3, the J call TRBJ2-1, with D possibly being TRBD2 (5 bases). Germline loops: CDR1 LGHNA, CDR2 YSLEER. V lost 1 base to trimming and J lost 12 bases, with 13 bases between them. The CDR3 is 13 amino acids. This CDR3 is CASSQVRGSGQFF. The CDR3 coding sequence is TGCGCCAGCAGCCAAGTCCGCGGGTCGGGGCAGTTCTTC.

A word on this clone: This CDR3 is also generated by other DNA sequences in the sample. The chain uses TRBV6-1 and TRBJ2-7; 13 nucleotides align to TRBD2. V trimming: 7 bases; J trimming: 3 bases; junction bases outside the gene matches: 3. Germline-derived CDR1 and CDR2 are MNHNS and SASEGT. CDR3 size: 14 residues. CDR3 bases: TGTGCCAGCACCCGGACTAGCGGGAGCTACGAGCAGTACTTC. Translating gives CASTRTSGSYEQYF.

The chain joins TRBV10-2 to TRBJ2-1; a weak D match, TRBD2 (6 bases). The germline gives CDR1 WSHSY, CDR2 SAAADI. V was trimmed by 2 bases and J by 2 bases, leaving 16 bases between them. The CDR3 sequence is 17 residues long. CDR3 amino acids: CASSEGRRRAPYNEQFF. The CDR3 DNA reads TGCGCCAGCAGTGAGGGTCGAAGGAGGGCCCCCTACAATGAGCAGTTCTTC.

This clone showed up just once. This sequence joins TRBV10-1 and TRBJ2-3; unclear D gene. Trimming stripped 6 bases from V and 2 bases from J, with 12 bases between. The CDR3 spans 14 residues. Germline lookup yields CDR1 WNHNN and CDR2 SYGVQD (reference sequence). The chain's CDR3 is CASRGSMITDTQYF. As DNA, the CDR3 is TGCGCCAGCAGGGGCTCCATGATCACAGATACGCAGTATTTT.

The genes are TRBV30 and TRBJ1-5, with 7 bases matching TRBD1. Looked up from germline, CDR1 is GTSNPN and CDR2 is SVGIG (reference sequence). The CDR3 covers 15 residues. Trimming at V came to 1 base and at J to 1 base, leaving 4 bases not matched to a gene. DNA for the CDR3: TGTGCCTGGAGTGATACAGGGGCAAGCAATCAGCCCCAGCATTTT. Translation: CAWSDTGASNQPQHF.

The V call is TRBV10-3, the J call TRBJ2-5, with D hard to call. V was cut by 0 bases and J by 4 bases, with 12 bases left in between. The CDR3 has 15 residues. Germline CDR1 is ENHRY and CDR2 is SYGVKD. CDR3: CAISESLGGGETQYF. The CDR3 region has the DNA TGTGCCATCAGTGAGTCCCTCGGTGGTGGAGAGACCCAGTACTTC.

V is TRBV4-1 and J is TRBJ2-3; possible D gene TRBD2, 5 bases. Deletions cut 0 bases from V and 8 bases from J, with 15 bases between. CDR1 is MGHRA, CDR2 YSYEKL, per germline. This CDR3 has 15 residues. The CDR3 sequence: CASSQDAAGSGTQYF. The CDR3 coding sequence is TGCGCCAGCAGCCAAGACGCAGCTGGGAGCGGTACGCAGTATTTT.

About this clone itself: The same CDR3 can be traced to other DNA sequences in this sample. The rearrangement joins TRBV27 to TRBJ1-1; 10 bases fit TRBD1. The CDR3 covers 15 residues. V lost 2 bases and J lost 3; bases outside the gene matches: 3. Looked up from germline, CDR1 is MNHEY and CDR2 is SMNVEV (reference sequence). CDR3 nucleotide sequence: TGTGCCAGCAGTTTAGCCGGGACAGGGGACACTGAAGCTTTCTTT. Its protein product is CASSLAGTGDTEAFF.